The 30 T cell receptor beta chains listed next were all sequenced from one sample in a study of shared clonotypes between healthy human individuals. The data were produced by immunoSEQ multiplex PCR, yet TCRdb's version contains in-frame clones alone and is incomplete. Here the sample spans hundreds of thousands of clones, roughly 95% being singletons. Naive CD8 cells comprised CD45RO-negative, CCR7-positively selected cells, excluding terminally differentiated effector memory CD45RA+ cells. Sequencing used naive CD8+ T cells sorted from blood. The receptors were gathered from a woman between 25 and 40 years old in good health.

This chain uses TRBV7-8 with TRBJ2-6; weak D call: TRBD1 (5 bases). The CDR3 loop spans 20 amino acids. Per germline, CDR1 SGHVS and CDR2 FQNEAQ. Between the trimmed V and J ends, which lost 1 base and 0 bases, there was a span of 19 bases. CDR3 protein: CASSLGFFRQTNSGANVLTF. In DNA, the CDR3 is TGTGCCAGCAGCTTAGGCTTTTTTCGACAGACAAACTCTGGGGCCAACGTCCTGACTTTC. Using reference TRBV7-8 and TRBJ2-6 for the parts outside the CDR3, the full variable domain is GAGVSQSPRYKVAKRGQDVALRCDPISGHVSLFWYQQALGQGPEFLTYFQNEAQLDKSGLPSDRFFAERPEGSVSTLKIQRTQQEDSAVYLCASSLGFFRQTNSGANVLTFGAGSRLTVL.

The chain links TRBV5-1 to TRBJ2-1; D is uncertain. Per germline, CDR1 SGHRS and CDR2 YFSETQ. The CDR3 sequence is 15 residues long. V was trimmed by 4 bases and J by 0 bases, leaving 11 bases between them. The CDR3 loop reads CASSPDASSYNEQFF. In DNA, the CDR3 is TGCGCCAGCAGCCCGGACGCGAGCTCCTACAATGAGCAGTTCTTC.

V gene TRBV27 combines with J gene TRBJ2-5; 9 positions agree with TRBD1. Matching the DNA end better, TRBJ2-7 makes the J call doubtful. CDR3 size: 15 residues. In germline, CDR1 is MNHEY, CDR2 SMNVEV (reference sequence). The CDR3 DNA reads as TGTGCCAGCAGTGTGACAGGGGGATTAGCCTACGAGCAGTACTTC. It specifies CASSVTGGLAYEQYF.

J is TRBJ2-5 and V is TRBV11-3, with D unclear. The J call may be wrong; the DNA end is better matched by TRBJ2-7. This CDR3 contains 14 residues. The V gene's germline CDR1 is SGHNT and CDR2 YENEEA. CDR3 sequence reads: CASSGSPQYYEQYF. The CDR3 nucleotides read TGTGCCAGCAGCGGCTCCCCGCAGTACTACGAGCAGTACTTC.

The chain joins TRBV9 to TRBJ1-1, with TRBD1 matching 8 bases. Germline V lookup: CDR1 SGDLS, CDR2 YYNGEE. J was trimmed by 3 bases and V by 1 base; bases with no gene match: 5. CDR3 length: 15 residues. CDR3 residues: CASSVSGGADTEAFF. DNA of the CDR3: TGTGCCAGCAGCGTATCAGGGGGCGCCGACACTGAAGCTTTCTTT.

The chain has TRBV25-1 and TRBJ2-1, with D uncertain. Looked up from germline, CDR1 is MGHDK and CDR2 is SYGVNS. The V end was cut by 6 bases, the J end by 9 bases, with 12 bases between. The CDR3 is made up of 12 amino acids. CDR3: CASSFGLFEQFF. The CDR3 region has the DNA TGTGCCAGCAGCTTCGGTCTTTTTGAGCAGTTCTTC.

The chain couples TRBV28 to TRBJ2-3; 8 bases are shared with TRBD1. This CDR3 is 14 amino acids long. Trimming took 8 bases from V and 1 from J; bases not matched to a gene: 5. Germline V gives CDR1 MDHEN, CDR2 SYDVKM. The chain's CDR3 is CASLDRVGTDTQYF. CDR3 DNA: TGTGCCAGCCTGGACAGGGTCGGCACAGATACGCAGTATTTT.

The V call is TRBV15, the J call TRBJ2-4; no definite D call. CDR1 and CDR2 from the germline V gene are LNHNV and YYDKDF (reference sequence). With 6 bases removed from V and 0 bases from J, the gap between germline ends came to 6 bases. The CDR3 is 13 residues long. CDR3 in amino acids: CATRERAKNIQYF. CDR3 coding DNA: TGTGCCACCAGGGAACGAGCCAAAAACATTCAGTACTTC.

The chain uses TRBV28 and TRBJ2-7; D remains unclear. V dropped 7 bases and J dropped 6 bases, with 10 bases sitting between them. This CDR3 has 11 amino acids. Germline CDR1 is MDHEN and CDR2 is SYDVKM. In nucleotides, the CDR3 is TGTGCCAGCACCACGTCGATCGAGCAGTACTTC. Protein product: CASTTSIEQYF.

The rearrangement joins TRBV27 to TRBJ1-5, with a weak D call TRBD1 (5 bases). Germline V gene sequence: CDR1 MNHEY, CDR2 SMNVEV (reference sequence). The length of the CDR3 is 15 residues. Trimming removed 1 base at V and 5 bases at J, with 12 bases between. The CDR3 DNA sequence: TGTGCCAGCAGTTTATTTGGCAGGGAGGATCAGCCCCAGCATTTT. Translated, it gives CASSLFGREDQPQHF.

This chain uses TRBV5-4 with TRBJ2-7, with D tentatively TRBD1 or TRBD2 (5 bases each). V lost 10 bases and J lost 2, with 16 bases in between. Germline values: CDR1 SGHNT, CDR2 YYREEE (reference sequence). This CDR3 comprises 13 residues. The chain's CDR3 is CAFRGWGTYEQYF. In DNA, the CDR3 is TGTGCCTTCAGAGGTTGGGGGACCTACGAGCAGTACTTC.

The chain couples TRBV5-6 to TRBJ1-1; no firm D call. The CDR3 spans 14 residues. Germline V CDR1 and CDR2: SGHDT, YYEEEE. The V end lost 2 bases, the J end lost 1 base, and 9 bases lay between the germline ends. The CDR3 DNA is TGTGCCAGCAGCTTAGGACCACCGAACACTGAAGCTTTCTTT. This encodes CASSLGPPNTEAFF. The full variable domain, its missing parts supplied by reference TRBV5-6 and TRBJ1-1, is DAGVTQSPTHLIKTRGQQVTLRCSPKSGHDTVSWYQQALGQGPQFIFQYYEEEERQRGNFPDRFSGHQFPNYSSELNVNALLLGDSALYLCASSLGPPNTEAFFGQGTRLTVV.

V usage is TRBV19 and J usage is TRBJ1-5, with D possibly TRBD1 on 6 matching bases. CDR3 length: 14 residues. Trimming shortened V by 7 bases and J by 0 bases, and 10 bases separated the two germline ends. CDR1 and CDR2 from the germline V gene are LNHDA and SQIVND (reference sequence). The CDR3 protein is CASKYRDSNQPQHF. The CDR3 region has the DNA TGTGCCAGTAAGTACAGGGATAGCAATCAGCCCCAGCATTTT.

The chain employs TRBV11-2 and TRBJ2-5; D is unclear. Germline values: CDR1 SGHAT, CDR2 FQNNGV. The ends were cut back, 2 bases at V and 5 bases at J, with 9 bases in the middle. CDR3 length equals 13 residues. The CDR3 DNA sequence: TGTGCCAGCAGCTTACTATCAATGGAGACCCAGTACTTC. Encoded protein: CASSLLSMETQYF.

The chain uses TRBV27 and TRBJ2-7; the match to TRBD1 covers 7 bases. Germline lookup yields CDR1 MNHEY and CDR2 SMNVEV (reference sequence). This CDR3 contains 16 residues. Losses at the gene ends were 0 bases for V and 5 bases for J; bases not matched to a gene: 10. This CDR3 is CASSLSGTGDSHEQYF. CDR3 bases: TGTGCCAGCAGTTTATCGGGTACAGGGGATAGCCACGAGCAGTACTTC.

This chain uses TRBV19 with TRBJ2-7, with 9 bases lining up with TRBD1. This CDR3 spans 15 amino acids. Trimming took 2 bases from V and 3 from J; bases not matched to a gene: 5. Germline-derived CDR1 and CDR2 are LNHDA and SQIVND (reference sequence). CDR3 region: CASSITPGQGYEQYF. CDR3 sequence (DNA): TGTGCCAGTAGTATAACACCGGGACAGGGCTACGAGCAGTACTTC.

V usage is TRBV28 and J usage is TRBJ2-3; D ambiguous. CDR3 length equals 14 residues. CDR1 MDHEN and CDR2 SYDVKM come from the germline V gene. The ends were cut back, 8 bases at V and 4 bases at J, with 16 bases in the middle. CDR3 in amino acids: CASLGYKLPDTQYF. The CDR3 coding sequence is TGTGCCAGCCTGGGATACAAATTGCCAGATACGCAGTATTTT.

The chain uses TRBV4-2 and TRBJ2-1; 9 positions match TRBD2. Germline assignment: CDR1 LGHNA and CDR2 YNFKEQ. The CDR3 is 15 residues long. The trim removed 1 base at V and 8 bases at J, leaving 6 bases unmatched. Written as DNA, the CDR3 is TGTGCCAGCAGCCAAGGCGGGGGGGTAGTAGATGAGCAGTTCTTC. Amino acids: CASSQGGGVVDEQFF.

This chain links TRBV9 with TRBJ2-5, with D possibly called TRBD1 or TRBD2 (5 bases each). The J call is uncertain, as TRBJ2-7 better fits the DNA end. The CDR3 sequence is 15 residues long. CDR1 is SGDLS, CDR2 YYNGEE, per germline. The CDR3 sequence is CASSVGSGPTYEQYF. CDR3 coding DNA: TGTGCCAGCAGCGTAGGATCGGGACCGACCTACGAGCAGTACTTC.

The chain joins TRBV15 to TRBJ2-5; no clear D. Looked up from germline, CDR1 is LNHNV and CDR2 is YYDKDF (reference sequence). V lost 0 bases to trimming and J lost 2 bases, with 4 bases between them. This CDR3 contains 13 residues. The CDR3 sequence is CATSRDGQETQYF. The CDR3, as DNA: TGTGCCACCAGCAGAGATGGTCAAGAGACCCAGTACTTC.

The gene calls are TRBV15 and TRBJ2-1; 11 bases align to TRBD2. Germline V gene sequence: CDR1 LNHNV, CDR2 YYDKDF (reference sequence). The CDR3 contains 16 residues. Unmatched junction bases numbered 7, after V lost 3 bases and J lost 6 bases. The CDR3 region is CATSRAGLAEINEQFF. CDR3 in DNA: TGTGCCACCAGCAGGGCGGGACTAGCGGAGATCAATGAGCAGTTCTTC.

This chain links TRBV7-6 with TRBJ2-7, with D possibly called TRBD1 or TRBD2 (5 bases each). Germline CDR1 SGHVS, CDR2 FNYEAQ. The V gene lost 1 base and the J gene lost 6 bases, with 16 bases spanning the gap. CDR3 length: 15 amino acids. The CDR3 DNA reads TGTGCCAGCAGCTTAGTTTGGGACCCGACGGGCGAGCAGTACTTC. As protein: CASSLVWDPTGEQYF.

The V and J genes are TRBV7-8 and TRBJ2-2; TRBD2 matches 9 bases. J was trimmed by 5 bases and V by 5 bases; bases with no gene match: 6. Germline assignment: CDR1 SGHVS and CDR2 FQNEAQ. CDR3 length: 15 residues. As DNA, the CDR3 is TGTGCCAGCAGCCCTGGCCTAGCGGGAACCGGGGAGCTGTTTTTT. Translated: CASSPGLAGTGELFF.

Regarding this clone: The identical CDR3 is also encoded by other nucleotide sequences in the sample. The chain's CDR3 is CASSPGGEQYF. The CDR3 bases are TGTGCCAGCAGTCCCGGAGGCGAGCAGTACTTC. The rearrangement joins TRBV27 to TRBJ2-7; D is perhaps TRBD2 (5 bases). CDR3 length: 11 residues. Trimming stripped 5 bases from V and 6 bases from J, with 8 bases between. The germline CDR1 and CDR2 sequences are MNHEY and SMNVEV (reference sequence).

The chain uses TRBV7-3 and TRBJ2-1; 9 nucleotides align to TRBD1. Germline CDR1 reads SGHTA; CDR2 reads FQGTGA. This CDR3 has 14 amino acids. V trimming: 4 bases; J trimming: 9 bases; junction bases outside the gene matches: 7. This CDR3 reads CASSSGQGFAEQFF. The CDR3 nucleotides read TGTGCCAGCAGCTCTGGACAGGGGTTCGCTGAGCAGTTCTTC.

The J gene is TRBJ1-2, the V gene TRBV2, with D maybe TRBD1 (5 bases). The CDR3 consists of 14 residues. Looked up from germline, CDR1 is SNHLY and CDR2 is FYNNEI. The germline V and J ends were trimmed by 6 bases and 5 bases, with 16 bases remaining between them. CDR3 nucleotide sequence: TGTGCCAGCAGAGAGCAGGGTCCCCCTTATGGCTACACCTTC. Its protein is CASREQGPPYGYTF.

This rearrangement joins TRBV28 to TRBJ2-3; the D is unclear. The germline V gene encodes CDR1 MDHEN and CDR2 SYDVKM. This CDR3 is 15 amino acids long. The germline V and J ends were trimmed by 4 bases and 2 bases, with 13 bases remaining between them. In DNA form, the CDR3 reads TGTGCCAGCAGTTCCACCCGGACGATCACAGATACGCAGTATTTT. Translation: CASSSTRTITDTQYF.

This clone was seen just once. This sequence joins TRBV14 and TRBJ1-2; 11 bases are a match to TRBD1. V lost 3 bases, J lost 4 bases, and 10 bases stayed unmatched. The CDR3 loop spans 17 amino acids. Germline CDR1 is SGHDN and CDR2 is FVKESK. The DNA of the CDR3 is TGTGCCAGCAGCCATAATGTTCGGACAGGGGGCCTCTATGGCTACACCTTC. Amino acid sequence: CASSHNVRTGGLYGYTF.

This chain joins TRBV7-6 and TRBJ1-2; no clear D gene. The V end lost 2 bases, the J end lost 6 bases, and 10 bases lay between the germline ends. Germline CDR1 is SGHVS and CDR2 is FNYEAQ. CDR3 length: 13 amino acids. The CDR3 loop is CASSLSARNGYTF. The CDR3 DNA reads as TGTGCCAGCAGCTTATCAGCGAGGAATGGCTACACCTTC.

The genes are TRBV5-6 and TRBJ2-7; the D call may be TRBD1 or TRBD2 (5 bases each). Germline CDR1 is SGHDT and CDR2 is YYEEEE. V lost 4 bases to trimming and J lost 5 bases, with 10 bases between them. The length of the CDR3 is 12 residues. The DNA of the CDR3 is TGTGCCAGCAGCCCGATGGGGGACGAGCAGTACTTC. As protein: CASSPMGDEQYF.